A single sample gave rise to the 17 T cell receptor beta chains below, sequenced in a study of blood T cell repertoires in COVID-19. Sequencing was performed with immunoSEQ multiplex PCR; in TCRdb, only in-frame clones are kept and a portion is missing. The table shows some 30,000 clones, with about 89% occurring only once. Sample: peripheral blood. These receptors originate from a human donor in a cohort sampled during active COVID-19.

This sequence joins TRBV18 and TRBJ2-1; 7 bases line up with TRBD1. V dropped 8 bases and J dropped 2; count of bases not matched to a gene: 6. The germline CDR1 and CDR2 sequences are KGHSH and LQKENI. The CDR3 contains 14 residues. Written as DNA, the CDR3 is TGTGCCAGCACAGGGGATAGGGCCTACAATGAGCAGTTCTTC. It specifies CASTGDRAYNEQFF.

The chain combines TRBV6-5 with TRBJ2-1; 8 bases map to TRBD1. The J segment lost 2 bases and the V segment lost 7 bases, leaving 7 bases of the junction unmatched. Germline V lookup: CDR1 MNHEY, CDR2 SVGAGI. The CDR3 length is 15 residues. The CDR3 loop is CASIKTGATYNEQFF. CDR3 coding DNA: TGTGCCAGCATTAAGACAGGGGCAACCTACAATGAGCAGTTCTTC.

The chain combines TRBV11-1 with TRBJ2-1; 10 nucleotides line up with TRBD2. The CDR3 consists of 15 residues. Trimming took 1 base from V and 4 from J; bases not matched to a gene: 1. Germline V CDR1 and CDR2: SGHAT, FQDESV (reference sequence). The CDR3 region is CASSLGSGGYNEQFF. The CDR3 nucleotides read TGTGCCAGCAGCTTAGGTAGCGGGGGGTACAATGAGCAGTTCTTC. The full variable domain, in which reference TRBV11-1 and TRBJ2-1 provide the parts outside the CDR3, is EAEVAQSPRYKITEKSQAVAFWCDPISGHATLYWYRQILGQGPELLVQFQDESVVDDSQLPKDRFSAERLKGVDSTLKIQPAELGDSAMYLCASSLGSGGYNEQFFGPGTRLTVL.

CDR3 DNA: TGTGCCAGCAGCTTGCAAGGGACAGGGCAAGAGACCCAGTACTTC. Its translation: CASSLQGTGQETQYF. V gene TRBV5-4 combines with J gene TRBJ2-5, with 9 bases fitting TRBD1. Trimming at V came to 1 base and at J to 2 bases, leaving 3 bases not matched to a gene. Germline lookup yields CDR1 SGHNT and CDR2 YYREEE (reference sequence). The CDR3 spans 15 residues.

The V gene is TRBV29-1, the J gene TRBJ2-7, with a possible D match to TRBD1 (6 bases). The CDR3 is made up of 11 amino acids. CDR1 SQVTM and CDR2 ANQGSEA come from the germline V gene. Trimming removed 7 bases at V and 7 bases at J, with 14 bases between. This CDR3 is CSGATGREQYF. In DNA form, the CDR3 reads TGCAGCGGTGCCACAGGGCGGGAGCAGTACTTC.

This clone was picked up a small number of times. The chain uses TRBV19 and TRBJ1-5; D is perhaps TRBD1 (5 bases). V was cut by 8 bases and J by 1 base, with 12 bases left in between. The length of the CDR3 is 14 residues. In germline, CDR1 is LNHDA, CDR2 SQIVND (reference sequence). CDR3 bases: TGTGCCAGTCGGGGGACGGGGAGCAATCAGCCCCAGCATTTT. This encodes CASRGTGSNQPQHF.

The chain uses TRBV28 and TRBJ2-7; no clear D gene. This CDR3 region has 13 residues. Germline V gene lookup returns CDR1 MDHEN and CDR2 SYDVKM. Trimming removed 6 bases from V and 9 bases from J, with 18 bases in between. DNA for the CDR3: TGTGCCAGCAGATTTTCACAGAATACGAGGCAGTACTTC. Its protein is CASRFSQNTRQYF.

V gene TRBV3-1 (or the pseudogene TRBV3-2) combines with J gene TRBJ1-1, with D possibly TRBD1 on 6 matching bases. Trimming took off 1 base at V and 9 bases at J, with 18 bases between the two ends. The germline CDR1 and CDR2 sequences are LGHDT and YNNKEL (reference sequence). This CDR3 is 15 amino acids long. The DNA of the CDR3 is TGTGCCAGCAGCCAAGGCGGGGGCACTGGGCGAAAAGCTTTCTTT. Its translation is CASSQGGGTGRKAFF.

The J gene is TRBJ1-6, the V gene TRBV10-2; possible D gene TRBD1, 5 bases. In germline, CDR1 is WSHSY, CDR2 SAAADI. Between the trimmed V and J ends, which lost 4 bases and 7 bases, there was a span of 14 bases. The CDR3 is made up of 15 amino acids. The CDR3 DNA sequence: TGCGCCAGCAGTGTTGAGACCCAGGGCAATTCACCCCTCCACTTT. Translating gives CASSVETQGNSPLHF.

The J gene is TRBJ1-3, the V gene TRBV18, with a possible D match to TRBD1 (6 bases). Germline V gene data show CDR1 as KGHSH and CDR2 as LQKENI. CDR3 length: 17 residues. Trimming left V 1 base short and J 0 bases short, with 13 bases between. The CDR3 spells CASSPRSSGASGNTIYF. In nucleotides, the CDR3 is TGTGCCAGCTCACCACGGTCTTCAGGGGCCTCTGGAAACACCATATATTTT. Full variable domain (remainder filled in from reference TRBV18 and TRBJ1-3): NAGVMQNPRHLVRRRGQEARLRCSPMKGHSHVYWYRQLPEEGLKFMVYLQKENIIDESGMPKERFSAEFPKEGPSILRIQQVVRGDSAAYFCASSPRSSGASGNTIYFGEGSWLTVV.

The sample holds one count of this clone. This chain's CDR3 is CASSSDRILTDTQYF. The CDR3 nucleotides read TGTGCCAGCAGCTCGGACAGGATTTTGACAGATACGCAGTATTTT. The rearrangement joins TRBV7-9 to TRBJ2-3; 7 positions match TRBD1. The CDR3 is 15 residues long. The trim removed 4 bases at V and 3 bases at J, leaving 7 bases unmatched. The germline V gene has CDR1 SEHNR and CDR2 FQNEAQ (reference sequence).

The genes are TRBV7-9 and TRBJ2-3, with D unclear. Germline CDR1 is SEHNR and CDR2 is FQNEAQ (reference sequence). This CDR3 spans 13 amino acids. Between the trimmed V and J ends, which lost 3 bases and 2 bases, there was a span of 6 bases. CDR3 loop: CASSFVITDTQYF. The CDR3 DNA sequence: TGTGCCAGCAGCTTCGTTATCACAGATACGCAGTATTTT.

The genes are TRBV11-1 and TRBJ1-1; a weak D match, TRBD1 (6 bases). The ends were cut back, 4 bases at V and 1 base at J, with 10 bases in the middle. This CDR3 has 14 amino acids. The germline V gene encodes CDR1 SGHAT and CDR2 FQDESV (reference sequence). The CDR3 coding sequence is TGTGCCAGCAGCTCACTGGACAGGAACACTGAAGCTTTCTTT. Protein sequence: CASSSLDRNTEAFF.

The chain uses TRBV5-4 and TRBJ1-4; no reliable D call. V shed 1 base and J shed 0 bases, with 13 bases lying between them. Germline CDR1 is SGHNT and CDR2 is YYREEE (reference sequence). The CDR3 covers 17 residues. In DNA form, the CDR3 reads TGTGCCAGCAGCTTGTCTACAGTTCCTACAACTAATGAAAAACTGTTTTTT. It codes for CASSLSTVPTTNEKLFF.

V gene TRBV19 combines with J gene TRBJ2-3, with TRBD2 matching 10 bases. Germline CDR1 and CDR2: LNHDA and SQIVND (reference sequence). This CDR3 contains 17 residues. The J segment lost 6 bases and the V segment lost 2 bases, leaving 11 bases of the junction unmatched. The CDR3 sequence is CASSITSYSGGADTQYF. The CDR3 DNA reads TGTGCCAGTAGTATAACCTCCTACAGCGGGGGGGCCGATACGCAGTATTTT.

This chain links TRBV6-5 with TRBJ2-5; a weak D match, TRBD1 (6 bases). V lost 8 bases and J lost 4, with 14 bases in between. Germline V gives CDR1 MNHEY, CDR2 SVGAGI. The CDR3 totals 13 residues. The CDR3 spells CASPRTVGETQYF. The DNA of the CDR3 is TGTGCCAGCCCACGGACAGTGGGAGAGACCCAGTACTTC.

V is TRBV28 and J is TRBJ2-7; D not certain. V lost 2 bases, J lost 6 bases, and 14 bases lay in between. The CDR3 consists of 14 residues. CDR1 MDHEN and CDR2 SYDVKM come from the germline V gene. This CDR3 is CASSLPGSSPEQYF. CDR3 nucleotides: TGTGCCAGCAGTTTACCCGGGTCCTCTCCCGAGCAGTACTTC.